The 21 T cell receptor beta chains below come from one sample, sequenced in a study of tumor-infiltrating lymphocytes in primary liver carcinoma. Between roughly 20 and 32 mg of unsorted bulk tissue served as the source from which RNA and DNA were co-extracted. TCR beta cDNA was reverse-transcribed from 450 to 500 ng of total RNA. The reaction used a constant-region primer and ProtoScript II reverse transcriptase. Three rounds of nested multiplex PCR with slightly modified ARM-PCR produced TCR beta libraries. It was with TRBV1-TRBV30 forward primers and a C-beta reverse primer that the first two PCR rounds were run, at about 10 cycles each. TCRdb passed the multiplex PCR reads through MiXCR, listing each CDR3 protein once. This table has 99,000 or so distinct CDR3 sequences, more than 65% appearing once. What was sequenced was liver tumor tissue from sampling region 5. Subset denoted: tumor region T5, tumor centre. These receptors originate from a woman aged 55-69 years with primary liver carcinoma and hepatitis B virus infection.

On this clonotype itself: Because the CDR3 is missing its conserved closing phenylalanine or tryptophan, this is likely a read error. No DNA is shown, since the ends of the CDR3 on it are uncertain; the CDR3 is the one TCRdb lists. The V gene is TRBV11-2, the J gene TRBJ2-7; TRBD2 is the table's D call and was not checked against the DNA. Per the germline V gene, CDR1 is SGHAT and CDR2 is FQNNGV. The CDR3 contains 12 residues when both ends are counted. The chain's CDR3 is CASSPRLAGVSL.

This clonotype showed up just a few times. CDR3 protein: CATSERGVEAFF. The CDR3 nucleotides are TGTGCCACCAGTGAACGCGGAGTTGAAGCTTTCTTT. The gene calls are TRBV24-1 and TRBJ1-1; unclear D gene. The CDR3 sequence is 12 residues long. CDR1 is KGHDR and CDR2 is SFDVKD in the germline V gene. The ends were cut back, 4 bases at V and 7 bases at J, with 9 bases in the middle.

The chain combines TRBV20-1 with TRBJ2-1; 14 bases agree with TRBD2. The germline V gene encodes CDR1 DFQATT and CDR2 SNEGSKA (reference sequence). J gave up 7 bases and V 2 bases, and 7 bases lay outside the gene matches. The CDR3 loop spans 16 amino acids. The CDR3 protein is CSARKGLAGDRNEQFF. The CDR3 DNA is TGCAGTGCTAGAAAGGGACTAGCGGGAGATAGGAATGAGCAGTTCTTC.

This clonotype was found once. The chain recombines TRBV12-3 or TRBV12-4 with TRBJ1-5, with no clear D. The CDR3 totals 15 residues. With 5 bases removed from V and 10 bases from J, the gap between germline ends came to 21 bases. This CDR3 is CASSPRQGRGRPQHF. The DNA of the CDR3 is TGTGCCAGCAGTCCCCGCCAAGGGCGGGGTCGACCCCAGCATTTT.

This sequence joins TRBV11-2 and TRBJ1-2; a weak D match, TRBD1 (5 bases). The CDR3 has 13 residues. The V end was cut by 5 bases, the J end by 6 bases, with 13 bases between. Germline lookup yields CDR1 SGHAT and CDR2 FQNNGV. CDR3 sequence reads: CASSVGPDNGYTF. The CDR3 nucleotides are TGTGCCAGCAGCGTGGGGCCCGACAATGGCTACACCTTC.

On this clonotype itself: One end of the junction does not line up with germline, which may come from a read error. This sequence joins TRBV7-8 and TRBJ2-3; TRBD1 aligns across 10 bases. In germline, CDR1 is SGHVS, CDR2 FQNEAQ. The length of the CDR3 is 15 residues. The CDR3 here is CASSSRTGGADRQYF. The CDR3 region has the DNA TGTGCCAGCAGCTCCCGGACAGGGGGAGCAGATAGGCAGTATTTT.

Many counts were recorded for this clonotype. This chain connects TRBV6-5 to TRBJ2-1; perhaps TRBD1 as D (5 bases). Trimming removed 5 bases at V and 8 bases at J, with 10 bases between. Germline V gene data show CDR1 as MNHEY and CDR2 as SVGAGI. The CDR3 contains 12 residues. The CDR3 DNA reads as TGTGCCAGCAGTCGCCAGGGTTATGAGCAGTTCTTC. Protein: CASSRQGYEQFF.

Turning to this clonotype: A single base separates this from a much larger clone, so it may be a read error. The chain links TRBV5-1 to TRBJ2-5; no clear D gene. Germline values: CDR1 SGHRS, CDR2 YFSETQ. This CDR3 comprises 13 residues. Trimming left V 0 bases short and J 3 bases short, with 6 bases between. CDR3 region: CASSLARKETQYF. The CDR3 coding sequence is TGCGCCAGCAGCTTGGCCCGGAAAGAGACCCAGTACTTC.

This clonotype was recorded at least ten times. The chain uses TRBV30 and TRBJ1-6; D uncertain. The germline V gene encodes CDR1 GTSNPN and CDR2 SVGIG (reference sequence). Trimming removed 7 bases from V and 4 bases from J, with 11 bases in between. CDR3 length equals 13 residues. Written as DNA, the CDR3 is TGTGCCTTAGCAGGAGAATATAATTCACCCCTCCACTTT. Residues: CALAGEYNSPLHF.

As to this clonotype: The junction departs from the called germline gene at one end, perhaps through a read error. This chain uses TRBV7-9 with TRBJ2-1; D not certain. The germline CDR1 and CDR2 sequences are SEHNR and FQNEAQ (reference sequence). This CDR3 contains 17 residues. As DNA, the CDR3 is TGTGCCAGCAGCTTAGGTGGGCGCGAGAGCTCCTACAATGAGCTGTTCTTC. It is translated as CASSLGGRESSYNELFF. Supplemented by reference TRBV7-9 and TRBJ2-1, the full variable domain reads DTGVSQNPRHKITKRGQNVTFRCDPISEHNRLYWYRQTLGQGPEFLTYFQNEAQLEKSRLLSDRFSAERPKGSFSTLEIQRTEQGDSAMYLCASSLGGRESSYNELFFGPGTRLTVL.

This clonotype has just a few counts. V usage is TRBV28 and J usage is TRBJ1-1; 7 positions agree with TRBD1. Germline V gene lookup returns CDR1 MDHEN and CDR2 SYDVKM. Losses at the gene ends were 0 bases for V and 1 base for J; bases not matched to a gene: 8. The CDR3 spans 17 residues. This chain's CDR3 is CASSLWGPQGGNTEAFF. The CDR3 DNA reads TGTGCCAGCAGTTTATGGGGGCCGCAGGGGGGGAACACTGAAGCTTTCTTT.

The chain carries TRBV20-1 and TRBJ2-1; D is uncertain. Germline CDR1 DFQATT, CDR2 SNEGSKA (reference sequence). V lost 6 bases to trimming and J lost 8 bases, with 17 bases between them. The CDR3 covers 13 residues. Written as DNA, the CDR3 is TGCAGTGCCCCGGGCCCCTGGACCCATGAGCAGTTCTTC. Translating it yields CSAPGPWTHEQFF.

Turning to this clonotype: A much larger clone differs from this one at a single base, so this may be a read error. V is TRBV11-2 and J is TRBJ2-1; 14 bases line up with TRBD2. This CDR3 region has 16 residues. Per the germline V gene, CDR1 is SGHAT and CDR2 is FQNNGV. CDR3 residues: CVSRRLAGGPGDEQFF. The CDR3 bases are TGTGTCAGCAGGAGACTAGCGGGAGGGCCGGGGGATGAGCAGTTCTTC.

The chain's CDR3 is CASKEGGGRYNEQFF. In DNA, the CDR3 is TGCGCCAGCAAAGAGGGTGGGGGACGATACAATGAGCAGTTCTTC. The V gene is TRBV4-1, the J gene TRBJ2-1; D may be TRBD1 or TRBD2 (5 bases each). This CDR3 has 15 amino acids. Looked up from germline, CDR1 is MGHRA and CDR2 is YSYEKL. Deletions cut 7 bases from V and 4 bases from J, with 17 bases between.

A word on this clonotype: A much larger clone differs from this one at a single base, so this may be a read error. J is TRBJ2-1 and V is TRBV5-6, with 7 bases that match TRBD1. Germline loops: CDR1 SGHDT, CDR2 YYEEEE. The CDR3 has 16 residues. Trimming cost V 4 bases and J 5 bases; bases outside gene matches: 12. Here the CDR3 DNA reads TGTGCCAGCAGCAGGAACCGGGACAGCTCGGACAATGAGCAGTTCTTC. Translated: CASSRNRDSSDNEQFF.

The table lists this clonotype with a few counts. A read error may explain this, as a much larger clone is one base away. The V gene is TRBV29-1, the J gene TRBJ2-2; D may be TRBD2 (5 bases). This CDR3 contains 11 residues. Germline V gene lookup returns CDR1 SQVTM and CDR2 ANQGSEA. CDR3 DNA sequence: TGCAGCGTCAGAGACACCGGGGAGCTGTCTTTT. Residues: CSVRDTGELSF.

This clonotype was observed a few times. This sequence may be a read error, since a much larger clone differs from it by one base. The V call is TRBV5-4, the J call TRBJ2-7; 13 bases match TRBD2. Germline assignment: CDR1 SGHNT and CDR2 YYREEE (reference sequence). The CDR3 length is 15 residues. The CDR3 is CVSSAGGLAGDEQYF. CDR3 sequence (DNA): TGTGTCAGCAGCGCAGGCGGACTAGCGGGAGACGAGCAGTACTTC. The variable domain in full, completed from reference TRBV5-4 and TRBJ2-7, reads ETGVTQSPTHLIKTRGQQVTLRCSSQSGHNTVSWYQQALGQGPQFIFQYYREEENGRGNFPPRFSGLQFPNYSSELNVNALELDDSALYLCVSSAGGLAGDEQYFGPGTRLTVT.

Note on this clonotype: A single base separates this from a much larger clone, so it may be a read error. The chain joins TRBV5-4 to TRBJ2-2; 7 nucleotides align to TRBD2. V trimming: 3 bases; J trimming: 6 bases; junction bases outside the gene matches: 2. The V gene's germline CDR1 is SGHNT and CDR2 YYREEE (reference sequence). The CDR3 has 13 residues. The CDR3 bases are TGTGCCAGCAGCTCAGGACTAGCCGGGGAGCTGTTTTTT. This gives the protein CASSSGLAGELFF. Combining the CDR3 with reference TRBV5-4 and TRBJ2-2 gives the whole variable domain ETGVTQSPTHLIKTRGQQVTLRCSSQSGHNTVSWYQQALGQGPQFIFQYYREEENGRGNFPPRFSGLQFPNYSSELNVNALELDDSALYLCASSSGLAGELFFGEGSRLTVL.

On this clonotype itself: A read error may account for a junction end that differs from germline. The V gene is TRBV5-1, the J gene TRBJ2-3; D is uncertain. CDR1 is SGHRS, CDR2 YFSETQ, per germline. The CDR3 spans 15 residues. CDR3 region: CASSFVVGSTDTQYF. The CDR3 DNA reads as TGCGCCAGCAGCTTTGTGGTTGGTAGCACGGATACGCAGTATTTT.

About this clonotype itself: Given the absence of the conserved phenylalanine or tryptophan at the CDR3 end, a read error is likely. The J gene is TRBJ1-2, the V gene TRBV11-3; tentatively, D is TRBD1 (5 bases). The V gene lost 6 bases and the J gene lost 6 bases, with 17 bases spanning the gap. The germline V gene encodes CDR1 SGHNT and CDR2 YENEEA. The CDR3 is 14 amino acids. In DNA form, the CDR3 reads TGTGCCAGCAGATTAAACCCCGAGGGGCATGGCTACACCATC. It yields the protein CASRLNPEGHGYTI.

This clonotype was recorded at least ten times. The chain joins TRBV29-1 to TRBJ2-5; TRBD1 matches at 12 bases. J lost 2 bases, V lost 6 bases, and 13 bases had no gene match. The germline gives CDR1 SQVTM, CDR2 ANQGSEA. The CDR3 has 17 residues. CDR3 DNA: TGCAGCGTGTCCGGGACAGGGGGCTTTAGAAAGCAAGAGACCCAGTACTTC. The encoded protein is CSVSGTGGFRKQETQYF.